This is a list of T cell receptor beta chains from one sample in a study of cytomegalovirus exposure and HLA in healthy donors. Profiled with immunoSEQ multiplex PCR; TCRdb holds only in-frame clones, not every one. The sample table includes 100,000 to 150,000 clones. The material sequenced was PBMCs. These receptors were taken from a woman aged 40-49 years in good health and CMV-seropositive. The CDR3 runs from the conserved cysteine through the conserved F or W. A D gene is named only where the DNA matches it firmly.

TRBJ2-7,TRBD2,TRBV11-2,TGTGCCAGCACCCCTCCGGGACTAGCGGGAGTAGGTTACGAGCAGTACTTC,CASTPPGLAGVGYEQYF
TRBJ2-1,.,TRBV21-1,TGTGCCAGCAGCAAAGCGCTTAGCGGGAGTAATAATGAGCAGTTCTTC,CASSKALSGSNNEQFF
TRBJ2-3,.,TRBV7-9,TGTGCCAGCAGCAGCAATCCTAGCACCGGTACGCAGTATTTT,CASSSNPSTGTQYF
TRBJ2-7,TRBD1,TRBV7-8,TGTGCCAGCAGCATCGGGACAGGGTCGGAGCAGTACTTC,CASSIGTGSEQYF
TRBJ2-3,.,TRBV21-1,TGTGCCAGCAGCAAAGGACAGGGGAAAGATACGCAGTATTTT,CASSKGQGKDTQYF
TRBJ2-2,TRBD1,TRBV2,TGTGCCAGCAGGAGAGGACAGGGGGGAATCTCCGGGGAGCTGTTTTTT,CASRRGQGGISGELFF
TRBJ1-4,TRBD1,TRBV7-6,TGTGCCAGCAGCTTAGTACAGGGGTCTAATGAAAAACTGTTTTTT,CASSLVQGSNEKLFF
TRBJ2-7,.,TRBV28,TGTGCCAGCAGTTTCGGGGTGGTCTACGAGCAGTACTTC,CASSFGVVYEQYF
TRBJ2-7,TRBD1,TRBV4-1,TGCGCCAGCAGCCAAGACAGGACAGGCAGCTACGAGCAGTACTTC,CASSQDRTGSYEQYF
TRBJ1-4,.,TRBV23-1,TGCGCCAGCAGTCAACCCGGGTCTGCGAGGGAAAAACTGTTTTTT,CASSQPGSAREKLFF
TRBJ2-7,TRBD2,TRBV4-1,TGCGCCAGCAGCCTGGAGCGGGGGGGCGGGGTTTCCTACGAGCAGTACTTC,CASSLERGGGVSYEQYF
TRBJ2-1,TRBD2,TRBV9,TGTGCCAGCAGCGTAGCTAGCGGCACTCCCTACAATGAGCAGTTCTTC,CASSVASGTPYNEQFF
TRBJ2-7,.,TRBV6-1,TGTGCCAGCATGACAGTCTACGAGCAGTACTTC,CASMTVYEQYF
TRBJ2-2,TRBD1,TRBV6-6,TGTGCCAGCAACAGACAGGGCGGGGAGCTGTTTTTT,CASNRQGGELFF
TRBJ2-5,.,TRBV2,TGTGCCAGCAGGGCGGTAGGGGCCGGACAAGAGACCCAGTACTTC,CASRAVGAGQETQYF
TRBJ1-3,.,TRBV7-2,TGTGCCAGCAGCCTAAGTCAAGGGGTTAGCTCTGGAAACACCATATATTTT,CASSLSQGVSSGNTIYF
TRBJ1-1,.,TRBV15,TGTGCCACCAGCAGAGATAAAGTTTTAGAGGGAAGCACTGAAGCTTTCTTT,CATSRDKVLEGSTEAFF
TRBJ2-7,TRBD2,TRBV7-9,TGTGCCAGCAGCCCCTCAGCGGGAGGAGGCGAGCAGTACTTC,CASSPSAGGGEQYF
TRBJ2-1,.,TRBV4-2,TGTGCCAGCAGCCAAGAGACTGGATCATACAATGAGCAGTTCTTC,CASSQETGSYNEQFF
TRBJ1-2,.,TRBV5-6,TGTGCCAGCAGCTTGGGGACCGGGGGAACTAACTATGGCTACACCTTC,CASSLGTGGTNYGYTF
TRBJ1-2,TRBD1,TRBV19,TGTGCCAGTAGTATGACAACAGGGGTTGGTGGCTACACCTTC,CASSMTTGVGGYTF
TRBJ2-7,.,TRBV15,TGTGCCACCAGCAGAGTACAGGTGCCCTACGAGCAGTACTTC,CATSRVQVPYEQYF
TRBJ1-1,.,TRBV19,TGTGCCAGTAGTATTAAGGGAGTAGGCACTGAAGCTTTCTTT,CASSIKGVGTEAFF
TRBJ2-5,.,TRBV10-3,TGTGCCATCAGTGATAAATCCGGGACACAAGAGACCCAGTACTTC,CAISDKSGTQETQYF
TRBJ1-1,.,TRBV11-2,TGTGCCAGCAGCTTAGGGTGGGCGATGAACACTGAAGCTTTCTTT,CASSLGWAMNTEAFF
TRBJ1-1,TRBD1,TRBV27,TGTGCCAGCAGTCACTTAACACGACAGGGGATGAACACTGAAGCTTTCTTT,CASSHLTRQGMNTEAFF
TRBJ2-1,TRBD2,TRBV6-6,TGTGCCAGCAGTTACGGACTAGGTCAGTTCTTC,CASSYGLGQFF
TRBJ1-2,TRBD1,TRBV6-5,TGTGCCAGCAGGCCAACAGGGGCCTATGGCTACACCTTC,CASRPTGAYGYTF
TRBJ2-2,.,TRBV5-1,TGCGCCAGCAGCTTGGCATTCACAGGACTATACACCGGGGAGCTGTTTTTT,CASSLAFTGLYTGELFF
TRBJ2-5,.,TRBV28,TGTGCCAGCAGTACAACGAGGGAGACCCAGTACTTC,CASSTTRETQYF
TRBJ1-1,TRBD1,TRBV27,TGTGCCAGCAGTCCCTGGACAGGGCAGCACACTGAAGCTTTCTTT,CASSPWTGQHTEAFF
TRBJ1-1,TRBD1,TRBV19,TGTGCCAGTAGTACGCTTAAAGGCAGGGGGTCGAACACTGAAGCTTTCTTT,CASSTLKGRGSNTEAFF